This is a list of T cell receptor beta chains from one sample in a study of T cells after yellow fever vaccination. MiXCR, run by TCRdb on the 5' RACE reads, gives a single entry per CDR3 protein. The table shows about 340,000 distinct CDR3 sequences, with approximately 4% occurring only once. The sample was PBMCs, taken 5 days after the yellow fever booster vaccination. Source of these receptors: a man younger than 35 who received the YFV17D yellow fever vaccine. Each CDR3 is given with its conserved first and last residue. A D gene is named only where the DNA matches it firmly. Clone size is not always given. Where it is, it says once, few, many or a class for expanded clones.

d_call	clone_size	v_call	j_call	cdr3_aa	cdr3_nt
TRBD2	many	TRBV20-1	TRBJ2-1	CSAHSGGSSYNEQFF	TGCAGTGCCCATAGCGGGGGGAGCTCCTACAATGAGCAGTTCTTC
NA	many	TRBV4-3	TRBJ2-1	CASSSGGLTTFF	TGCGCCAGCAGCTCCGGGGGTCTAACGACGTTCTTC
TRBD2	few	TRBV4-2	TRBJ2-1	CASSQEVSGGAFPHNEQFF	TGTGCCAGCAGCCAAGAAGTTAGCGGGGGGGCTTTCCCCCACAATGAGCAGTTCTTC
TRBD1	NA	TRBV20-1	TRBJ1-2	CSAWDRGTSYTF	TGCAGTGCCTGGGACAGGGGAACGAGCTACACCTTC
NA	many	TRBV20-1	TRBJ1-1	CSARRNAEAFF	TGCAGTGCTAGAAGAAACGCTGAAGCTTTCTTT
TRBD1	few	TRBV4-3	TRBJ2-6	CASSSWTGEASGANVLTF	TGCGCCAGCAGCTCGTGGACAGGGGAAGCCTCTGGGGCCAACGTCCTGACTTTC
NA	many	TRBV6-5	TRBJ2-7	CASSYGQVAYEQYF	TGTGCCAGCAGTTACGGGCAGGTCGCCTACGAGCAGTACTTC
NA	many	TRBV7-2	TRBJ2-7	CASSWRDYEQYF	TGTGCCAGCAGCTGGCGAGACTACGAGCAGTACTTC
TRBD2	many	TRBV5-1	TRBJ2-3	CASSTGAGGRTDTQYF	TGCGCCAGCAGCACGGGAGCGGGGGGAAGGACAGATACGCAGTATTTT
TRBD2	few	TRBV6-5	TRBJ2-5	CASSYGVAGGKETQYF	TGTGCCAGCTCCTACGGGGTAGCGGGGGGTAAAGAGACCCAGTACTTC
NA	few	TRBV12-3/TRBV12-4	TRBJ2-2	CASSPPTTGELFF	TGTGCCAGCAGTCCTCCTACGACCGGGGAGCTGTTTTTT
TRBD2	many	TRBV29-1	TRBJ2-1	CSVEAGLAGDEQFF	TGCAGCGTTGAGGCGGGACTAGCGGGGGATGAGCAGTTCTTC
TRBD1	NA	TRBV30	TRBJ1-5	CAWSVGQGDDQPQHF	TGTGCCTGGAGTGTAGGACAGGGAGACGATCAGCCCCAGCATTTT
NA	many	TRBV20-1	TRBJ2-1	CSARSSGGLEHFF	TGCAGTGCTAGGTCTTCCGGGGGGCTTGAGCACTTCTTC
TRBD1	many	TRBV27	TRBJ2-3	CASTPRTGWTGDTQYF	TGTGCCAGCACTCCCCGGACAGGGTGGACGGGAGATACGCAGTATTTT
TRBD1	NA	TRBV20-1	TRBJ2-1	CSARKRTGWNEQFF	TGCAGTGCTAGAAAAAGGACAGGTTGGAATGAGCAGTTCTTC
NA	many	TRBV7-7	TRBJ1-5	CASSLRDDQPQHF	TGTGCCAGCAGCCTCCGGGACGATCAGCCCCAGCATTTT
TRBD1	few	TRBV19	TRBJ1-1	CASTAGGGTEAFF	TGTGCCAGTACCGCAGGGGGAGGAACTGAAGCTTTCTTT
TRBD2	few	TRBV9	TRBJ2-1	CASSPTGGPVNEQFF	TGTGCCAGCAGCCCTACGGGGGGGCCGGTCAATGAGCAGTTCTTC
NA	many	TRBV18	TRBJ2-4	CASSPKDSLAKNIQYF	TGTGCCAGCTCACCAAAGGATTCCCTAGCCAAAAACATTCAGTACTTC
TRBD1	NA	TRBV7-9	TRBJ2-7	CASSPTGAEQYF	TGTGCCAGCAGCCCGACAGGGGCCGAGCAGTACTTC
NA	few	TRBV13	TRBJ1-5	CASSLDPPGNQPQHF	TGTGCCAGCAGCTTAGACCCGCCTGGCAATCAGCCCCAGCATTTT
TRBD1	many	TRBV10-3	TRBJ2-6	CAISGTGQGGANVLTF	TGTGCCATCAGCGGGACAGGGCAAGGTGGGGCCAACGTCCTGACTTTC
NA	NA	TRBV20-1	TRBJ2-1	CSARVGREQFF	TGCAGTGCTAGAGTCGGTCGTGAGCAGTTCTTC
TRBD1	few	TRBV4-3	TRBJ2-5	CASSQQSRGLETQYF	TGCGCCAGCAGCCAGCAATCCAGGGGGCTAGAGACCCAGTACTTC
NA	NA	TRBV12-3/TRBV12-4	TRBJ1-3	CASSLGWLTRSSGNTIYF	TGTGCCAGCAGTTTGGGTTGGCTGACGAGGAGCTCTGGAAACACCATATATTTT
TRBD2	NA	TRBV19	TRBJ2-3	CASSNSGLAGADTQYF	TGTGCCAGTAGTAACTCCGGACTAGCGGGCGCCGATACGCAGTATTTT
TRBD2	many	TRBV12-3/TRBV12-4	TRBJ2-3	CASSLGGLAGGTGALDF	TGTGCCAGCAGTTTAGGGGGACTAGCGGGGGGTACCGGTGCCCTGGATTTT
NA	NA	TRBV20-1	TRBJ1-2	CSAPSGLANYGYTF	TGCAGTGCCCCTTCAGGGCTGGCTAACTATGGCTACACCTTC
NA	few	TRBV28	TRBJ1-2	CASRPTSGLYGYTF	TGTGCCAGCAGACCTACCTCGGGGCTCTATGGCTACACCTTC
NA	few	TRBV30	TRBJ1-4	CAWGPTDEKLFF	TGTGCCTGGGGACCGACGGACGAAAAACTGTTTTTT
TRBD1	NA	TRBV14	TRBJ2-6	CASSHAAQGALSGANVLTF	TGTGCCAGCAGCCATGCCGCACAGGGGGCCCTCTCTGGGGCCAACGTCCTGACTTTC
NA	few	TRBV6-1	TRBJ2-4	CASNLSPLPLAKNIQYF	TGTGCCAGCAACCTAAGCCCACTCCCACTAGCCAAAAACATTCAGTACTTC
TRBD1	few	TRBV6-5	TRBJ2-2	CASSSRGPGELFF	TGTGCCAGCAGTTCCAGGGGGCCCGGGGAGCTGTTTTTT
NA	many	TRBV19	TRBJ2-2	CASSFRGELFF	TGTGCCAGTAGTTTCCGCGGGGAGCTGTTTTTT
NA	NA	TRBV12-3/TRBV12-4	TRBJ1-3	CASNPAAVGGNTIYF	TGTGCCAGCAACCCAGCGGCGGTTGGAGGAAACACCATATATTTT
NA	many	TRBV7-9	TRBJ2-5	CASSLHRTTSQETQYF	TGTGCCAGCAGCTTACATCGGACAACCTCCCAAGAGACCCAGTACTTC
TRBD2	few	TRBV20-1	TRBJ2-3	CSASGTSGTTDTQYF	TGCAGTGCGAGCGGGACTAGCGGAACCACAGATACGCAGTATTTT
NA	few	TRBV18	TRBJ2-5	CASSPLALLRETQYF	TGTGCCAGCTCCCCATTGGCACTCCTACGAGAGACCCAGTACTTC
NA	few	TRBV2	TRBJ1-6	CASVPGGEGSPLHF	TGTGCCAGTGTCCCCGGTGGGGAAGGTTCACCCCTCCACTTT
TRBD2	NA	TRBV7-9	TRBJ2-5	CASSSRAGGYQETQYF	TGTGCCAGCAGCTCTCGAGCGGGGGGGTACCAAGAGACCCAGTACTTC
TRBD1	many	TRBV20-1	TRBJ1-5	CSANRGVGQPQHF	TGCAGTGCGAACAGGGGGGTCGGTCAGCCCCAGCATTTT
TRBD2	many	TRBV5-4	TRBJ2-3	CASSLARASGGAWDTQYF	TGTGCCAGCAGCTTGGCCCGAGCTAGCGGGGGGGCATGGGATACGCAGTATTTT
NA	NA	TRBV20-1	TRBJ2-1	CSARDPTRRGNNEQFF	TGCAGTGCTAGAGATCCCACTCGGCGGGGAAACAATGAGCAGTTCTTC
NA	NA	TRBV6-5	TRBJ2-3	CASSYSLGGVTQYF	TGTGCCAGCAGTTACTCCCTTGGCGGAGTTACGCAGTATTTT
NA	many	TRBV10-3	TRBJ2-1	CAIRTLGPEQFF	TGTGCCATCAGGACCCTAGGTCCTGAGCAGTTCTTC
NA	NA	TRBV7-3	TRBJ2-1	CASSQLGVGDNEQFF	TGTGCCAGCAGTCAACTGGGGGTAGGGGACAATGAGCAGTTCTTC
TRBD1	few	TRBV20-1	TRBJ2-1	CSAPGTGPYNEQFF	TGCAGTGCTCCTGGGACAGGTCCTTACAATGAGCAGTTCTTC
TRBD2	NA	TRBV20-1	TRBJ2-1	CSAPLAGVSDEQFF	TGCAGTGCTCCCCTAGCGGGGGTATCCGATGAGCAGTTCTTC
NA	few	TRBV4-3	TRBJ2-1	CASSQVLVLHEQFF	TGCGCCAGCAGCCAAGTACTAGTCTTACATGAGCAGTTCTTC
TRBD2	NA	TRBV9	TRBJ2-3	CASSQRGGSDTQYF	TGTGCCAGCAGCCAGCGGGGGGGCTCAGATACGCAGTATTTT
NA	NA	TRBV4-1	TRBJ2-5	CASSQEWALNQWETQYF	TGCGCCAGCAGCCAAGAGTGGGCCCTTAACCAGTGGGAGACCCAGTACTTC
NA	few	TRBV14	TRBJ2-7	CASSQVRVSEQYF	TGTGCCAGCAGCCAAGTTCGGGTCTCCGAGCAGTACTTC
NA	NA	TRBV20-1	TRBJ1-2	CSAADRVALGYTF	TGCAGTGCTGCCGATAGGGTCGCCCTGGGCTACACCTTC
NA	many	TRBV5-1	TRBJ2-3	CASGQSPDTQYF	TGCGCCAGCGGTCAAAGCCCAGATACGCAGTATTTT